The clone carrying this T cell receptor (beta chain) was seen a few times. This sample is part of a study of metastatic and nonmetastatic thyroid tumors. Thyroid surgery had not been preceded by any treatment in any patient. TCRdb re-analyzed the PCR reads through MiXCR. The table records 22,000 or so clones, 22% of them present only once. Trimming stripped 3 bases from V and 1 base from J, with 9 bases between. The CDR3 has 14 residues. This sequence originates from a female donor with papillary thyroid cancer or a benign thyroid nodule (not recorded which). Some clones in this sample may be carry-over from other donors' samples. The sample taken for sequencing was tumor tissue. The chain uses TRBV12-3 or TRBV12-4 and TRBJ2-5; no reliable D call. The CDR3 spells CASSLQESQETQYF. The CDR3 nucleotides read TGTGCCAGCAGTTTGCAAGAATCCCAAGAGACCCAGTACTTC.